This section outlines one TCR beta chain sequence together with its context. This clonotype was found a few times. Its antigen is unknown. Per-base qualities were not stored, and no clone one base away is much larger. Sample time point, as interpreted from the label and publication: more than 40 days after influenza vaccine administration. This sample stems from a study of response to subunit inactivated influenza vaccine (dated by TCRdb to 2016 to 2018). With respect to the entire study: Deep quantitative profiling of the T cell receptor repertoire was used in the study to follow responses to a trivalent subunit inactivated influenza vaccine. Study-wide conclusions, independent of this receptor: The authors suggested that each seasonal influenza vaccination may recruit only a limited number of new T cells.

Preparation of the library involved RT-PCR. For sequencing, an Illumina HiSeq 2500 was employed. Clones were called with MiXCR by TCRdb after fastp trimmed the public reads at Q25, and only in-frame beta chains were retained. Under each unique CDR3 protein, matching rows form one entry showing the most common genes and DNA. Recorded for this sample are more than 400,000 distinct CDR3 sequences; around 9.9% of them occurred a single time. The top ten clonotypes cover 12% of the sample. V loses 6 bases, J loses 2 bases, and the germline ends lie 14 bases apart. According to the germline V gene, CDR1 reads ENHRY and CDR2 reads SYGVKD. The CDR3, cysteine through phenylalanine, is 14 amino acids long. This entry keeps only the CDR3 DNA: 42 bases, framed from base 1.

The clonotype originates from a man between 50 and 59 years old who received an inactivated influenza vaccine. Donor details come from another sample of the same person, matched by shared clones. The chain couples TRBV10-3 to TRBJ2-7; matching of 5 bases hints at TRBD1 as the D gene. Sequencing used PBMCs from blood, obtained more than 35 days after vaccination. The CDR3 protein is CAISPTELPYEQYF. The DNA sequence follows: TGTGCCATCAGCCCGACAGAGTTACCCTACGAGCAGTACTTC.